The rows below give T cell receptor beta chains drawn from one sample of a study of metastatic and nonmetastatic thyroid tumors. TCRdb reprocessed the PCR reads via MiXCR. The repertoire holds about 59,000 clones, 15% to 20% seen once, with roughly a tenth in the top ten. The source material was blood. These receptors were taken from a male donor with papillary thyroid cancer or a benign thyroid nodule (not recorded which). Some clones in this sample may be carry-over from other donors' samples. The CDR3 runs from the conserved cysteine through the conserved F or W. Fields, in order: V gene, J gene, clone size, D gene, CDR3 protein, CDR3 DNA. D genes are given only for firm matches. Part of the rows lack a size; the others show once, few, many or a class for expanded clones.

TRBV30	TRBJ2-3	many	-	CAWSRVDTQYF	TGTGCCTGGAGTAGGGTAGATACGCAGTATTTT
TRBV6-2/TRBV6-3	TRBJ2-7	few	TRBD2	CASTKAVLAVGSYEQYF	TGTGCCAGCACCAAAGCTGTACTAGCGGTGGGCTCCTACGAGCAGTACTTC
TRBV4-1	TRBJ1-3	-	-	CASSQEGPGNTIYF	TGCGCCAGCAGCCAAGAGGGCCCAGGGAACACCATATATTTT
TRBV29-1	TRBJ2-5	many	-	CSARSLETQYF	TGCAGCGCCCGTAGTCTGGAGACCCAGTACTTC
TRBV7-8	TRBJ2-2	many	TRBD2	CASGVSGIGTGELFF	TGTGCCAGCGGGGTTAGCGGGATCGGCACCGGGGAGCTGTTTTTT
TRBV6-1	TRBJ2-5	many	-	CASSPGEGTQYF	TGTGCCAGCAGTCCAGGGGAGGGGACCCAGTACTTC
TRBV6-1	TRBJ2-7	many	TRBD1	CASGIRQGGYEQYF	TGTGCCAGCGGGATAAGACAGGGTGGATACGAGCAGTACTTC
TRBV6-1	TRBJ2-1	medium-sized	TRBD1	CASTLGTGGIDEQFF	TGTGCCAGCACCCTCGGGACAGGGGGGATCGATGAGCAGTTCTTC
TRBV19	TRBJ1-5	-	-	CASSRPLSGASQPQHF	TGTGCCAGTAGTCGCCCCCTTTCAGGGGCTAGTCAGCCACAGCATTTT
TRBV12-3/TRBV12-4	TRBJ1-1	-	TRBD1	CASNNRDSFEAFF	TGTGCCAGCAACAACCGGGACAGCTTCGAAGCTTTCTTT
TRBV28	TRBJ2-2	few	-	CASSQGSAGELFF	TGTGCCAGCAGCCAGGGGTCGGCGGGGGAGCTGTTTTTT
TRBV6-4	TRBJ1-2	many	TRBD1	CASSSGQGAAYGYTF	TGTGCCAGCAGTTCCGGACAGGGGGCCGCCTATGGCTACACCTTC
TRBV25-1	TRBJ1-3	many	-	CASSETFGISNTIYF	TGTGCCAGCAGTGAAACATTCGGGATTTCGAACACCATATATTTT
TRBV12-5	TRBJ2-5	few	-	CAIGPRSPRGGEETQYF	TGTGCTATTGGTCCCCGGAGCCCCAGGGGGGGGGAGGAGACCCAGTACTTC